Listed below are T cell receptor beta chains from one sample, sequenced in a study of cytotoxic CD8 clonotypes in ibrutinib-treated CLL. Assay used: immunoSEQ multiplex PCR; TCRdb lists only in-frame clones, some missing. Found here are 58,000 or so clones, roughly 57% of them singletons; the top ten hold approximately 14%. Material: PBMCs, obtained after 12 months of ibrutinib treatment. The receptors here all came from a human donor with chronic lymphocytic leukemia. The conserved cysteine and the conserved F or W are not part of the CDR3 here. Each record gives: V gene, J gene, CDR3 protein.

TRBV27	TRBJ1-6	ASSPSQVNYNSPLH
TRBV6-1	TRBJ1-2	ASSEASRGNYGYT
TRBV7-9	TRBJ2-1	ASSHKRSGGTTYNEQF
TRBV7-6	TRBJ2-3	ASSLAYTDTQY
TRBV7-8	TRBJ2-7	ASSLEQGYSYEQY
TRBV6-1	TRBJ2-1	ASSRAFEQF
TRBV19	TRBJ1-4	ASSSSPAATNEKLF
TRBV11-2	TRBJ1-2	ASSSGQGWGYT
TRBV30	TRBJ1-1	AWSVRGAGGV
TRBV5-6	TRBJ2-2	ASSRLGAGLTGELF
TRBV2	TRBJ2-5	ASSTRARSQETQY
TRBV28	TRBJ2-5	ASSSGGQQETQY
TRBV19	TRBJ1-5	ASNPLGNQPQH
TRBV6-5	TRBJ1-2	ASSEGPYGYT
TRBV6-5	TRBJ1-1	ASSPELMNTEAF
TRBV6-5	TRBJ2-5	ASSYSNGVETQY
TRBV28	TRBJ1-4	ASSLTPGNGEKLF
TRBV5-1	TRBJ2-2	ASSSKQPNTGELF
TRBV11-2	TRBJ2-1	ASSLRHRGRSNEQF
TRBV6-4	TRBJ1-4	ASRANLISEKLF
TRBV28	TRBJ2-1	ASSSGGTPVNNEQF
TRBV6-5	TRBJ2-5	ASSYSTSGVEETQY
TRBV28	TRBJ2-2	ASSFDDNRNTGELF
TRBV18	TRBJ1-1	ASSPAGTGGTEAF
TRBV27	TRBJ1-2	ASKVGRDYGYT
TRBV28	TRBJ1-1	ASSLLGTEAF
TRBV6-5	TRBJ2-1	ASRNSGGSYNEQF
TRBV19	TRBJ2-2	ASSTGQGVTGELF
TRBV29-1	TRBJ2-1	SVEHSIFPGEQF
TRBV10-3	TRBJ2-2	AIKSVTNTGELF
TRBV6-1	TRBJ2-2	ASSEALTGELF
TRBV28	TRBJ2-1	ATVLAGDPLNEQF
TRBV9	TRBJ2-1	ASRPGLGVSDEQF
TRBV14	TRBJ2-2	ASSQVRVGTGELF
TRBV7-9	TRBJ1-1	ASSLEQVQAF
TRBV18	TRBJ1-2	ASSGESGYT
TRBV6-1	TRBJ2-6	ASSESSGTGTANVLT
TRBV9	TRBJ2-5	ASSGIGKGRETQY